This T cell receptor beta chain was obtained from a study of T cell responses to AZD1222 COVID-19 vaccine. General study results and limits: Two AZD1222 doses significantly raised spike-specific TCR breadth and depth over controls. Repertoires were obtained solely post-peak T cell response.

This table comes from immunoSEQ multiplex PCR, and its TCRdb copy is limited to in-frame clones, with some not included. This sample has over 95,000 clones, with 80% to 95% found just once. V lost 9 bases and J lost 8, with 7 bases in between. This CDR3 contains 10 residues. In the case of this clone: What it recognizes is unknown.

The chain recombines TRBV12-3 or TRBV12-4 with TRBJ2-2; a possible D gene is TRBD2 (5 bases). The sequence derives from an adult in good health. The starting material was peripheral blood, obtained on day 0 of AZD1222 vaccination. The DNA for the CDR3 is TGTGCCAGTCGCGGGGGGGAGCTGTTTTTT. Translating gives CASRGGELFF.